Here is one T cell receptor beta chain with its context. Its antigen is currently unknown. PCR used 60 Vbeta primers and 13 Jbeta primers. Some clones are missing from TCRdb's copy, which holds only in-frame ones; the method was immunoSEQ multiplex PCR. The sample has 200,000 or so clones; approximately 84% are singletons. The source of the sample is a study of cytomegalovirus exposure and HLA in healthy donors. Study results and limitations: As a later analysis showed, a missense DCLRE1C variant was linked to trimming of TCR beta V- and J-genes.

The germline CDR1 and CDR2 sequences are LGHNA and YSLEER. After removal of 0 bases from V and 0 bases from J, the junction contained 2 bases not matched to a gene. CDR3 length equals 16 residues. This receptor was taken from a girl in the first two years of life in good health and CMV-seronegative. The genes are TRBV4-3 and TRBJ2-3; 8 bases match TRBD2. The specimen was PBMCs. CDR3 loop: CASSQDIAGSTDTQYF. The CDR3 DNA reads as TGCGCCAGCAGCCAAGACATAGCGGGGAGCACAGATACGCAGTATTTT.